This passage covers 20 T cell receptor beta chains from one sample sequenced in a study of T-cell memory formation after mild COVID-19. Each CDR3 protein gets one entry after TCRdb re-called the 5' RACE reads with MiXCR. This sample has about 110,000 distinct CDR3 sequences, with roughly a sixth found just once. Material for sequencing was PBMCs or a T cell subset sorted from them (not recorded which). These receptors all come from a man younger than 30 who had mild COVID-19 (a few samples of this study predate the infection). Cell type and time point are not known.

This clonotype was counted only a few times. The CDR3 coding sequence is TGTGCCAGCAGCTTACCCCAACGGGGGGACGGGGCCAACGTCCTGACTTTC. Encoded protein: CASSLPQRGDGANVLTF. The chain uses TRBV7-3 and TRBJ2-6, with 7 positions matching TRBD2. The V gene's germline CDR1 is SGHTA and CDR2 FQGTGA. Trimming took 2 bases from V and 4 from J; bases not matched to a gene: 8. This CDR3 contains 17 residues.

This clonotype has a count of ten or more. This chain connects TRBV4-2 to TRBJ2-3, with TRBD2 as a possible D gene (5 bases). Germline values: CDR1 LGHNA, CDR2 YNFKEQ. The CDR3 is 16 residues long. Trimming took off 0 bases at V and 6 bases at J, with 16 bases between the two ends. The CDR3 reads CASSQEATGSGDTQYF. As DNA, the CDR3 is TGTGCCAGCAGCCAAGAAGCGACGGGGTCGGGGGATACGCAGTATTTT.

The chain recombines TRBV5-1 with TRBJ1-2; 7 bases are shared with TRBD1. The CDR3 length is 13 residues. The germline gives CDR1 SGHRS, CDR2 YFSETQ. V dropped 0 bases and J dropped 5; count of bases not matched to a gene: 1. CDR3 DNA: TGCGCCAGCAGCTTGGAGACAGGGTATGGCTACACCTTC. This sequence encodes CASSLETGYGYTF.

This clonotype has a handful of counts. The chain recombines TRBV7-9 with TRBJ1-1; D is undetermined. V was clipped by 5 bases and J by 6 bases, with 13 bases between them. In germline, CDR1 is SEHNR, CDR2 FQNEAQ (reference sequence). The CDR3 length is 13 residues. CDR3 sequence: CASSMRQAAEAFF. As DNA, the CDR3 is TGTGCCAGCAGCATGCGGCAGGCTGCTGAAGCTTTCTTT.

CDR3 in DNA: TGCGCCAGCAGCCAGGGGCGCACAGATACGCAGTATTTT. Its protein is CASSQGRTDTQYF. V usage is TRBV5-1 and J usage is TRBJ2-3; D perhaps matches TRBD1 (6 bases). V was clipped by 4 bases and J by 1 base, with 7 bases between them. There are 13 residues in the CDR3. Germline assignment: CDR1 SGHRS and CDR2 YFSETQ.

This chain connects TRBV20-1 to TRBJ1-1; a possible D gene is TRBD1 (6 bases). Trimming stripped 3 bases from V and 4 bases from J, with 18 bases between. The CDR3 loop spans 15 amino acids. In germline, CDR1 is DFQATT, CDR2 SNEGSKA (reference sequence). The DNA of the CDR3 is TGCAGTGCTAGGGGACAAATGGATGGGGGCACTGAAGCTTTCTTT. This codes for CSARGQMDGGTEAFF.

The chain combines TRBV9 with TRBJ2-2; D perhaps matches TRBD1 (6 bases). V was clipped by 2 bases and J by 8 bases, with 10 bases between them. Germline V lookup: CDR1 SGDLS, CDR2 YYNGEE. The CDR3 extends over 13 amino acids. The CDR3: CASSVSGVGELFF. CDR3 bases: TGTGCCAGCAGCGTCTCAGGGGTGGGGGAGCTGTTTTTT.

The rearrangement links TRBV18 to TRBJ2-7; D perhaps matches TRBD1 (6 bases). The V gene's germline CDR1 is KGHSH and CDR2 LQKENI. The ends were cut back, 4 bases at V and 5 bases at J, with 18 bases in the middle. The length of the CDR3 is 15 residues. The CDR3 DNA reads as TGTGCCAGCTCACTGGTGGACAGAGGGTGGGACGAGCAGTACGTC. This translates into CASSLVDRGWDEQYV.

The V call is TRBV18, the J call TRBJ1-4; 7 bases line up with TRBD1. V lost 3 bases to trimming and J lost 8 bases; unmatched junction nucleotides: 12. This CDR3 has 16 residues. Germline assignment: CDR1 KGHSH and CDR2 LQKENI. The CDR3 reads CASSPAYRQGGEKLFF. The CDR3 DNA reads TGTGCCAGCTCACCTGCATACCGACAGGGAGGAGAAAAACTGTTTTTT.

The chain is built from TRBV15 and TRBJ2-1; 7 bases align to TRBD1. There are 14 residues in the CDR3. From germline, CDR1 is LNHNV and CDR2 YYDKDF (reference sequence). The V gene end was trimmed by 5 bases and the J gene end by 6 bases; junction bases not matched to a gene: 7. This chain's CDR3 is CATSRGDSGNEQFF. In DNA, the CDR3 is TGTGCCACCAGCCGAGGGGACAGCGGCAATGAGCAGTTCTTC.

V is TRBV5-1 and J is TRBJ2-1; 8 positions match TRBD1. The J segment lost 1 base and the V segment lost 2 bases, leaving 5 bases of the junction unmatched. Germline values: CDR1 SGHRS, CDR2 YFSETQ. The CDR3 runs 16 residues. The CDR3 region is CASSFGGQGSYNEQFF. The DNA of the CDR3 is TGCGCCAGCAGCTTTGGTGGACAGGGATCCTACAATGAGCAGTTCTTC.

Remarks on this clonotype: The junction departs from germline at one end; a sequencing error may be responsible. This chain uses TRBV4-2 with TRBJ2-3; D might be TRBD1 (5 bases). Germline CDR1 reads LGHNA; CDR2 reads YNFKEQ. The CDR3 covers 17 residues. CDR3 in DNA: TGCGCCAGCAGCCAAGAATCCAGGGCCGCCGGCACAGATACGCAGTATTTT. Its protein product is CASSQESRAAGTDTQYF.

The genes are TRBV12-3 or TRBV12-4 and TRBJ2-5; TRBD1 is a possible D gene (5 bases). The CDR3 is 14 amino acids. V was pared by 6 bases and J by 3 bases, with 14 bases between. Here the CDR3 DNA reads TGTGCCAGCAGGGGGCCCGAGTGGGAAGAGACCCAGTACTTC. Its protein product is CASRGPEWEETQYF.

A few counts support this clonotype. V and J are TRBV6-1 and TRBJ2-1; 11 positions match TRBD2. V was pared by 11 bases and J by 6 bases, with 6 bases of the junction left unmatched. Germline-derived CDR1 and CDR2 are MNHNS and SASEGT. There are 13 residues in the CDR3. The chain's CDR3 is CAGGTSGPNEQFF. The CDR3 nucleotides read TGTGCCGGAGGGACTAGCGGACCCAATGAGCAGTTCTTC.

The rearrangement links TRBV6-5 to TRBJ2-2; tentatively, D is TRBD2 (6 bases). The CDR3 spans 15 residues. V was shortened by 0 bases and J by 4 bases, with 9 bases between the two germline ends. The germline CDR1 and CDR2 sequences are MNHEY and SVGAGI. This CDR3 reads CASSYSHGGTGELFF. The CDR3 DNA reads as TGTGCCAGCAGTTACTCTCACGGGGGCACCGGGGAGCTGTTTTTT.

In its sample, this clonotype was seen a few times. CDR3 in DNA: TGCGCCAGCAGCTTGTTCCTCGATCAAGTTTCTGGGGCCAACGTCCTGACTTTC. Protein: CASSLFLDQVSGANVLTF. The V gene is TRBV5-1, the J gene TRBJ2-6; D unresolved. This CDR3 comprises 18 residues. V was pared by 1 base and J by 1 base, with 15 bases between. Germline V gives CDR1 SGHRS, CDR2 YFSETQ.

This clonotype was observed a handful of times. This rearrangement joins TRBV24-1 to TRBJ2-5; the match to TRBD1 covers 11 bases. This CDR3 contains 16 residues. CDR1 and CDR2 from the germline V gene are KGHDR and SFDVKD. V was pared by 4 bases and J by 5 bases, with 8 bases of the junction left unmatched. CDR3 sequence (DNA): TGTGCCACCAGTGACCCCCGGGACAGGGGGGATGAGACCCAGTACTTC. Amino acids: CATSDPRDRGDETQYF.

The rearrangement uses TRBV7-2 and TRBJ2-7; 8 nucleotides line up with TRBD1. CDR3 size: 12 residues. Germline CDR1 reads SGHTA; CDR2 reads FQGNSA. V gave up 5 bases and J gave up 5 bases; unmatched junction bases: 2. The chain's CDR3 is CASSRQGHEQYF. The CDR3 coding sequence is TGTGCCAGCAGCCGACAGGGGCACGAGCAGTACTTC.

This clonotype was seen more than once but under ten times. The chain employs TRBV6-6 and TRBJ2-3; D is perhaps TRBD1 (6 bases). The CDR3 length is 12 residues. V was shortened by 11 bases and J by 2 bases, with 11 bases between the two germline ends. Germline lookup yields CDR1 MNHNY and CDR2 SVGAGI (reference sequence). CDR3 amino acids: CAAQGDTDTQYF. CDR3 DNA: TGTGCCGCACAGGGCGACACAGATACGCAGTATTTT.

The V gene is TRBV6-2 or TRBV6-3, the J gene TRBJ1-5; D is perhaps TRBD1 (5 bases). The CDR3 spans 13 residues. Germline lookup yields CDR1 MNHEY and CDR2 SVGEGT. V was pared by 2 bases and J by 5 bases, with 7 bases between. Here the CDR3 DNA reads TGTGCCAGCAGTTACGTGGGGGATCAGCCCCAGCATTTT. Its protein is CASSYVGDQPQHF.